This T cell receptor (beta chain) appears in the sequencing data of a study of T cells in tuberculosis. This clone was counted once. Data came from immunoSEQ multiplex PCR; TCRdb stores just in-frame clones and leaves some out. The sample shows some 22,000 clones, about 96% of them seen only once. This CDR3 comprises 13 residues. Between the trimmed V and J ends, which lost 1 base and 7 bases, there was a span of 8 bases. Germline V lookup: CDR1 SGHVS, CDR2 FNYEAQ. This TCR was sampled from a donor aged 10 to 29 with latent tuberculosis or without tuberculosis infection. The sequenced sample was PBMCs. The genes are TRBV7-6 and TRBJ1-5; D is uncertain. The CDR3 coding sequence is TGTGCCAGCAGCTTAGAGGAGGAGCAGCCCCAGCATTTT. Residues: CASSLEEEQPQHF. Combining the CDR3 with reference TRBV7-6 and TRBJ1-5 gives the whole variable domain GAGVSQSPRYKVTKRGQDVALRCDPISGHVSLYWYRQALGQGPEFLTYFNYEAQQDKSGLPNDRFSAERPEGSISTLTIQRTEQRDSAMYRCASSLEEEQPQHFGDGTRLSIL.